The rows below give T cell receptor beta chains drawn from one sample of a study of T cell changes during pregnancy in multiple sclerosis. Clones were read by immunoSEQ multiplex PCR, and TCRdb kept only the in-frame ones, dropping some. The table has about 93,000 clones, approximately 92% seen once. Specimen: peripheral blood, collected after pregnancy. These receptors were collected from a female donor with multiple sclerosis, enrolled in a pregnancy study. Both conserved end residues are part of each CDR3. The D gene is left open where the match is weak. Clone size is stated in some rows and not others, as once, few, many or a class when expanded.

size: NA
D: TRBD1
length: 18
J: TRBJ1-1
V: TRBV23-1
DNA: TGCGCCAGCAGACCACTCCGGGACAGGACTCTACCGGGAACTGAAGCTTTCTTT
CDR3: CASRPLRDRTLPGTEAFF

size: once
D: NA
length: 16
J: TRBJ1-3
V: TRBV6-5
DNA: TGTGCCAGCAGTTACTCCGGACATCTCGCTGGAAACACCATATATTTT
CDR3: CASSYSGHLAGNTIYF

size: NA
D: NA
length: 15
J: TRBJ2-7
V: TRBV4-3
DNA: TGCGCCAGCAGCCAAGACTCCTTTGGTGAGGGCGAGCAGTACTTC
CDR3: CASSQDSFGEGEQYF

size: NA
D: NA
length: 14
J: TRBJ2-7
V: TRBV7-2
DNA: TGTGCCAGCAGCTTATCTCAGGGAACTTACGAGCAGTACTTC
CDR3: CASSLSQGTYEQYF

size: few
D: NA
length: 15
J: TRBJ2-7
V: TRBV6-5
DNA: TGTGCCAGCACCTTGACCTCTGCGGCGGGGTACGAGCAGTACTTC
CDR3: CASTLTSAAGYEQYF

size: NA
D: NA
length: 15
J: TRBJ1-2
V: TRBV7-8
DNA: TGTGCCAGCAGCTTAGAGGCAGGCCAGGGATATGGCTACACCTTC
CDR3: CASSLEAGQGYGYTF

size: NA
D: TRBD2
length: 14
J: TRBJ2-1
V: TRBV11-2
DNA: TGTGCCAGCAGCTTACGTCTAGCGGGAGATGAGCAGTTCTTC
CDR3: CASSLRLAGDEQFF

size: NA
D: NA
length: 12
J: TRBJ1-2
V: TRBV2
DNA: TGTGCCAGCAGTGACCGTATCTATGGCTACACCTTC
CDR3: CASSDRIYGYTF

size: NA
D: NA
length: 13
J: TRBJ1-1
V: TRBV7-2
DNA: TGTGCCAGCAGCATTACAGTGAACACTGAAGCTTTCTTT
CDR3: CASSITVNTEAFF

size: NA
D: TRBD1
length: 17
J: TRBJ1-1
V: TRBV7-9
DNA: TGTGCCAGCAGCTTAGAGGCAGGGGGCTTTTCATACGCTGAAGCTTTCTTT
CDR3: CASSLEAGGFSYAEAFF

size: NA
D: NA
length: 16
J: TRBJ1-3
V: TRBV7-2
DNA: TGTGCCAGCAGCCCTCTACAGGGTGTAACTGGAAACACCATATATTTT
CDR3: CASSPLQGVTGNTIYF

size: NA
D: NA
length: 14
J: TRBJ1-1
V: TRBV9
DNA: TGTGCCAGCAGCGTAGGGTCCGGAGGCACTGAAGCTTTCTTT
CDR3: CASSVGSGGTEAFF

size: NA
D: TRBD1
length: 15
J: TRBJ1-2
V: TRBV27
DNA: TGTGCCAGCAGTCCAGGGACAGGGGTATTGAAAGGCTACACCTTC
CDR3: CASSPGTGVLKGYTF

size: NA
D: NA
length: 11
J: TRBJ2-7
V: TRBV6-1
DNA: TGTGCCAGCACCTCTATAGCGGAGCAGTACTTC
CDR3: CASTSIAEQYF

size: NA
D: NA
length: 14
J: TRBJ2-7
V: TRBV18
DNA: TGTGCCAGCTCACGGACTACCATGAACTACGAGCAGTACTTC
CDR3: CASSRTTMNYEQYF

size: NA
D: TRBD1
length: 16
J: TRBJ1-2
V: TRBV18
DNA: TGTGCCAGCTCACCCGGACAGGACTGGATGAGCTATGGCTACACCTTC
CDR3: CASSPGQDWMSYGYTF

size: NA
D: NA
length: 15
J: TRBJ1-1
V: TRBV6-5
DNA: TGTGCCAGCAGTCGCGGCGGGGCAAGGAACACTGAAGCTTTCTTT
CDR3: CASSRGGARNTEAFF

size: NA
D: NA
length: 14
J: TRBJ2-1
V: TRBV7-3
DNA: TGTGCCAGCAGCCCCTGGACTACCTCCGATGAGCAGTTCTTC
CDR3: CASSPWTTSDEQFF

size: NA
D: NA
length: 16
J: TRBJ1-4
V: TRBV5-6
DNA: TGTGCCAGCAGCTTGACACCAGCGGCGACTAATGAAAAACTGTTTTTT
CDR3: CASSLTPAATNEKLFF

size: NA
D: TRBD2
length: 12
J: TRBJ2-7
V: TRBV5-1
DNA: TGCCCCGCGGGGCTAGCGGCCTTGGATGAGTACTTC
CDR3: CPAGLAALDEYF

size: NA
D: NA
length: 14
J: TRBJ1-2
V: TRBV6-6
DNA: TGTGCCAGCGTCCCTGGAGGACAGAATTATGGCTACACCTTC
CDR3: CASVPGGQNYGYTF

size: NA
D: TRBD2
length: 16
J: TRBJ2-5
V: TRBV5-1
DNA: TGCGCCAGCAGCTCCGGGACTAGCCTGTACCAAGAGACCCAGTACTTC
CDR3: CASSSGTSLYQETQYF

size: NA
D: TRBD2
length: 14
J: TRBJ2-3
V: TRBV9
DNA: TGTGCCAGCAGCAGACGGGGGGGCCCAGATACGCAGTATTTT
CDR3: CASSRRGGPDTQYF

size: NA
D: TRBD2
length: 17
J: TRBJ2-7
V: TRBV7-2
DNA: TGTGCCAGCAGCTTCGGACTAGCGGGTGTCACGAACGGGGCGCAGTACTTC
CDR3: CASSFGLAGVTNGAQYF

size: NA
D: TRBD1
length: 15
J: TRBJ1-2
V: TRBV5-1
DNA: TGCGCCAGCAGCACGACAGGGGGCCTGCGGAAGAGTAAGACCTTC
CDR3: CASSTTGGLRKSKTF

size: NA
D: NA
length: 14
J: TRBJ1-2
V: TRBV11-2
DNA: TGTGCCAGCAGCTTAGCCGGACAAAACTATGGCTACACCTTC
CDR3: CASSLAGQNYGYTF

size: NA
D: TRBD2
length: 16
J: TRBJ2-7
V: TRBV11-2
DNA: TGTGCCAGCAGCTGGGAAGCCGGGACTATCGCCTACGAGCAGTACTTC
CDR3: CASSWEAGTIAYEQYF

size: NA
D: NA
length: 14
J: TRBJ2-6
V: TRBV27
DNA: TGTGCCAGCAGTTTATTCCTTGGGGCCAACGTCCTGACTTTC
CDR3: CASSLFLGANVLTF

size: NA
D: TRBD1
length: 16
J: TRBJ2-3
V: TRBV12-5
DNA: TGTGCTAGTGGTCCGCGGACAGGGGTCAACGTGGATACGCAGTATTTT
CDR3: CASGPRTGVNVDTQYF

size: NA
D: NA
length: 17
J: TRBJ1-5
V: TRBV19
DNA: TGTGCCAGTAAAGGCAGGGCCCCAACCTCTAGCAATCAGCCCCAGCATTTT
CDR3: CASKGRAPTSSNQPQHF

size: NA
D: NA
length: 14
J: TRBJ1-4
V: TRBV6-5
DNA: TGTGCCAGCAGTTACTCATGGGGCAATGAAAAACTGTTTTTT
CDR3: CASSYSWGNEKLFF

size: NA
D: NA
length: 13
J: TRBJ1-4
V: TRBV7-7
DNA: TGTGCCAGCAGCTTAACCCTAGCGGAAAAACTGTTTTTT
CDR3: CASSLTLAEKLFF

size: NA
D: NA
length: 15
J: TRBJ2-2
V: TRBV19
DNA: TGTGCCAGTAGTATAGTGGGCGGGACCCCCGGGGAGCTGTTTTTT
CDR3: CASSIVGGTPGELFF

size: NA
D: NA
length: 14
J: TRBJ2-5
V: TRBV5-1
DNA: TGCGCCAGCAGCGCGGACTACCTCCAAGAGACCCAGTACTTC
CDR3: CASSADYLQETQYF

size: NA
D: NA
length: 14
J: TRBJ1-1
V: TRBV29-1
DNA: TGCAGCGTTGCCGGAGGGCGACCGAACACTGAAGCTTTCTTT
CDR3: CSVAGGRPNTEAFF

size: NA
D: NA
length: 19
J: TRBJ2-3
V: TRBV9
DNA: TGTGCCAGCAGCTACCGAGCCCAGGGGTACGAATCGGAAAAAGATACGCAGTATTTT
CDR3: CASSYRAQGYESEKDTQYF

size: NA
D: TRBD2
length: 13
J: TRBJ2-7
V: TRBV13
DNA: TGTGCCAGCAGCCCTAGGACTAGTTGGGAGCAGTACTTC
CDR3: CASSPRTSWEQYF

size: NA
D: TRBD1
length: 16
J: TRBJ1-5
V: TRBV27
DNA: TGTGCCAGCAGTTTATCCCGGACAGGGAGGAATCAGCCCCAGCATTTT
CDR3: CASSLSRTGRNQPQHF

size: NA
D: NA
length: 14
J: TRBJ2-2
V: TRBV2
DNA: TGTGCCAGCAGTGAAGTAGAAAACACCGGGGAGCTGTTTTTT
CDR3: CASSEVENTGELFF

size: NA
D: NA
length: 16
J: TRBJ2-7
V: TRBV25-1
DNA: TGTGCCAGCAGTGAATCTTCGGCGGACTCTCCCTACGAGCAGTACTTC
CDR3: CASSESSADSPYEQYF

size: NA
D: NA
length: 13
J: TRBJ1-1
V: TRBV30
DNA: TGTGCCTGGAAGTTGTTGACTGACACTGAAGCTTTCTTT
CDR3: CAWKLLTDTEAFF

size: NA
D: TRBD1
length: 14
J: TRBJ1-4
V: TRBV6-5
DNA: TGTGCCAGCAGTTCCGACAGGGTTGGTGAAAAACTGTTTTTT
CDR3: CASSSDRVGEKLFF

size: NA
D: NA
length: 14
J: TRBJ2-1
V: TRBV2
DNA: TGTGCCAGCATCAATCCGGGTTCCTACAATGAGCAGTTCTTC
CDR3: CASINPGSYNEQFF

size: NA
D: TRBD2
length: 15
J: TRBJ2-1
V: TRBV5-1
DNA: TGCGCCAGCAGTGCCTCTAGCGGAGGCTACAATGAGCAGTTCTTC
CDR3: CASSASSGGYNEQFF

size: NA
D: NA
length: 13
J: TRBJ2-7
V: TRBV7-9
DNA: TGTGCCAGCAGCTTAGGTACAGGCTACGAGCAGTACTTC
CDR3: CASSLGTGYEQYF

size: NA
D: TRBD1
length: 13
J: TRBJ1-2
V: TRBV2
DNA: TGTGCCAGCAGGGGACAGCCTCTGAGTGGCTACACCTTC
CDR3: CASRGQPLSGYTF

size: NA
D: NA
length: 14
J: TRBJ2-7
V: TRBV21-1
DNA: TGTGCCAGCAGTCGGGGGACGGACTACTACGAGCAGTACTTC
CDR3: CASSRGTDYYEQYF

size: NA
D: NA
length: 14
J: TRBJ1-5
V: TRBV12-5
DNA: TGTGCTAGTGGTTTAGCTAGGGAGAGCGGACCCCAGCATTTT
CDR3: CASGLARESGPQHF

size: NA
D: NA
length: 14
J: TRBJ1-1
V: TRBV18
DNA: TGTGCCAGCTCTCCCGACACTTTGAACACTGAAGCTTTCTTT
CDR3: CASSPDTLNTEAFF

size: NA
D: NA
length: 12
J: TRBJ2-7
V: TRBV14
DNA: TGTGCCAGCAGCCGGCAGGCCTACGAGCAGTACTTC
CDR3: CASSRQAYEQYF

size: NA
D: TRBD1
length: 14
J: TRBJ1-6
V: TRBV7-9
DNA: TGTGCCAGCAGCCCGGGACAGGGGAATTCACCCCTCCACTTT
CDR3: CASSPGQGNSPLHF

size: NA
D: TRBD1
length: 16
J: TRBJ1-5
V: TRBV19
DNA: TGTGCCAGTAGCCATCGGACAGGGGGCGCGGTTCAGCCCCAGCATTTT
CDR3: CASSHRTGGAVQPQHF

size: NA
D: NA
length: 13
J: TRBJ2-3
V: TRBV7-9
DNA: TGTGCCAGCAGACGGCAGGCGACAGATACGCAGTATTTT
CDR3: CASRRQATDTQYF

size: NA
D: TRBD2
length: 20
J: TRBJ2-1
V: TRBV15
DNA: TGTGCCACCAGCAGCCTCGGCCCGACACGGAGACTAGCGGGAATTTATGAGCAGTTCTTC
CDR3: CATSSLGPTRRLAGIYEQFF

size: NA
D: NA
length: 13
J: TRBJ2-4
V: TRBV2
DNA: TGTGCCAGCAAGGGGGTGCCCAAAAACATTCAGTACTTC
CDR3: CASKGVPKNIQYF